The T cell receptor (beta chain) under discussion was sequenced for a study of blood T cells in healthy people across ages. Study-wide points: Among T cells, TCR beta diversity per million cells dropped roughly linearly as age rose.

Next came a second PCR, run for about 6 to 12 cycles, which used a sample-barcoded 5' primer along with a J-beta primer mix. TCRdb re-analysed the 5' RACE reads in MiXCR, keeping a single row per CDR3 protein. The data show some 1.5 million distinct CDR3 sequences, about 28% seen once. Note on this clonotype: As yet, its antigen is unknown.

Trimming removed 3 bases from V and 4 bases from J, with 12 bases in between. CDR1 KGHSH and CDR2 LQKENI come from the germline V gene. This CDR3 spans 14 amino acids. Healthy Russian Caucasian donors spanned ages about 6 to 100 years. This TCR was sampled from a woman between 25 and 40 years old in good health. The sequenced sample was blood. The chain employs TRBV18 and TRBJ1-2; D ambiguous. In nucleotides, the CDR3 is TGTGCCAGCTCACCGGGAGTTGAGGGCTATGGCTACACCTTC. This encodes CASSPGVEGYGYTF.